This is a list of T cell receptor beta chains from one sample in a study of memory CD4+ T cells and cytomegalovirus serostatus. Profiled with immunoSEQ multiplex PCR; TCRdb holds only in-frame clones, not every one. The repertoire has about 56,000 clones, 82% of them found once; the top ten carry roughly 0.4%. The specimen was memory CD4+ T cells from blood. These receptor sequences come from an adult in good health and CMV-seronegative. CDR3s include the opening cysteine and the closing phenylalanine or tryptophan. D genes are given only for firm matches. Clone size is stated in some rows and not others, as once, few, many or a class when expanded.

d_call: NA
v_call: TRBV28
j_call: TRBJ2-1
clone_size: NA
cdr3_aa: CASSLGHEQFF
cdr3_nt: TGTGCCAGCAGTTTGGGCCATGAGCAGTTCTTC

d_call: NA
v_call: TRBV2
j_call: TRBJ1-4
clone_size: NA
cdr3_aa: CASRRAQALEKLFF
cdr3_nt: TGTGCCAGCAGGCGGGCACAGGCGCTTGAAAAACTGTTTTTT

d_call: NA
v_call: TRBV6-5
j_call: TRBJ1-4
clone_size: NA
cdr3_aa: CASRSGVTNEKLFF
cdr3_nt: TGTGCCAGCAGATCAGGGGTGACTAATGAAAAACTGTTTTTT

d_call: TRBD1
v_call: TRBV7-8
j_call: TRBJ1-1
clone_size: NA
cdr3_aa: CASSVDRGLEAFF
cdr3_nt: TGTGCCAGCAGCGTCGACAGGGGATTAGAAGCTTTCTTT

d_call: TRBD2
v_call: TRBV7-2
j_call: TRBJ2-3
clone_size: NA
cdr3_aa: CASSLVRGGSGADTQYF
cdr3_nt: TGTGCCAGCAGCTTGGTCCGGGGAGGGTCGGGGGCAGATACGCAGTATTTT

d_call: NA
v_call: TRBV4-2
j_call: TRBJ1-3
clone_size: NA
cdr3_aa: CASSQGDGSVDGNTIYF
cdr3_nt: TGTGCCAGCAGCCAAGGAGACGGTAGTGTCGATGGAAACACCATATATTTT

d_call: TRBD1
v_call: TRBV5-6
j_call: TRBJ1-1
clone_size: few
cdr3_aa: CASRRQGSGQGTTEAFF
cdr3_nt: TGTGCCAGCAGAAGACAGGGTTCGGGACAGGGAACCACTGAAGCTTTCTTT

d_call: TRBD1
v_call: TRBV6-6
j_call: TRBJ2-2
clone_size: few
cdr3_aa: CASSNRDRATGELFF
cdr3_nt: TGTGCCAGCAGTAACCGGGACAGGGCCACCGGGGAGCTGTTTTTT

d_call: NA
v_call: TRBV7-9
j_call: TRBJ1-1
clone_size: NA
cdr3_aa: CASSLAAGRNTEAFF
cdr3_nt: TGTGCCAGCAGCTTAGCGGCAGGGCGGAACACTGAAGCTTTCTTT

d_call: TRBD1
v_call: TRBV9
j_call: TRBJ2-7
clone_size: NA
cdr3_aa: CASSYRGNYEQYF
cdr3_nt: TGTGCCAGCAGCTACAGGGGGAACTACGAGCAGTACTTC

d_call: TRBD2
v_call: TRBV28
j_call: TRBJ2-2
clone_size: NA
cdr3_aa: CASSSLGGGTGELFF
cdr3_nt: TGTGCCAGCAGCTCCCTAGGCGGGGGGACCGGGGAGCTGTTTTTT

d_call: NA
v_call: TRBV25-1
j_call: TRBJ1-1
clone_size: NA
cdr3_aa: CASRLGPTEAFF
cdr3_nt: TGTGCCAGCAGATTAGGGCCCACTGAAGCTTTCTTT

d_call: NA
v_call: TRBV5-6
j_call: TRBJ1-2
clone_size: once
cdr3_aa: CASSLASAGPYGYTF
cdr3_nt: TGTGCCAGCAGCTTGGCATCAGCCGGGCCCTATGGCTACACCTTC

d_call: TRBD1
v_call: TRBV30
j_call: TRBJ1-2
clone_size: few
cdr3_aa: CAWTPQGAGRLANYGYTF
cdr3_nt: TGTGCCTGGACCCCACAGGGGGCAGGACGACTTGCTAACTATGGCTACACCTTC

d_call: NA
v_call: TRBV18
j_call: TRBJ2-3
clone_size: NA
cdr3_aa: CASSPPRGSATDTQYF
cdr3_nt: TGTGCCAGCTCCCCCCCCCGGGGGTCCGCCACAGATACGCAGTATTTT

d_call: TRBD1
v_call: TRBV19
j_call: TRBJ1-1
clone_size: NA
cdr3_aa: CATTLGTGRTEAFF
cdr3_nt: TGTGCCACCACTCTCGGGACAGGGCGCACTGAAGCTTTCTTT

d_call: NA
v_call: TRBV7-2
j_call: TRBJ2-7
clone_size: NA
cdr3_aa: CASSLARVGLAYEQYF
cdr3_nt: TGTGCCAGCAGCTTAGCGCGCGTAGGTCTTGCCTACGAGCAGTACTTC

d_call: NA
v_call: TRBV11-2
j_call: TRBJ1-1
clone_size: NA
cdr3_aa: CASSLGTVMNTEAFF
cdr3_nt: TGTGCCAGCAGCTTAGGGACAGTTATGAACACTGAAGCTTTCTTT

d_call: NA
v_call: TRBV7-2
j_call: TRBJ2-7
clone_size: NA
cdr3_aa: CASSLGGTSTYEQYF
cdr3_nt: TGTGCCAGCAGCTTAGGAGGGACGTCCACCTACGAGCAGTACTTC

d_call: NA
v_call: TRBV7-9
j_call: TRBJ2-1
clone_size: once
cdr3_aa: CASTPQRGSYNEQFF
cdr3_nt: TGTGCCAGTACCCCACAGCGCGGCTCCTACAATGAGCAGTTCTTC

d_call: NA
v_call: TRBV13
j_call: TRBJ1-3
clone_size: NA
cdr3_aa: CAQGGNTIYF
cdr3_nt: TGTGCCCAGGGTGGAAACACCATATATTTT

d_call: NA
v_call: TRBV19
j_call: TRBJ1-4
clone_size: NA
cdr3_aa: CASSISLSNEKLFF
cdr3_nt: TGTGCCAGTAGTATTTCACTGAGTAATGAAAAACTGTTTTTT

d_call: TRBD2
v_call: TRBV4-1
j_call: TRBJ2-5
clone_size: NA
cdr3_aa: CASSQGRGSVGETQYF
cdr3_nt: TGCGCCAGCAGCCAAGGGCGGGGGAGCGTCGGAGAGACCCAGTACTTC